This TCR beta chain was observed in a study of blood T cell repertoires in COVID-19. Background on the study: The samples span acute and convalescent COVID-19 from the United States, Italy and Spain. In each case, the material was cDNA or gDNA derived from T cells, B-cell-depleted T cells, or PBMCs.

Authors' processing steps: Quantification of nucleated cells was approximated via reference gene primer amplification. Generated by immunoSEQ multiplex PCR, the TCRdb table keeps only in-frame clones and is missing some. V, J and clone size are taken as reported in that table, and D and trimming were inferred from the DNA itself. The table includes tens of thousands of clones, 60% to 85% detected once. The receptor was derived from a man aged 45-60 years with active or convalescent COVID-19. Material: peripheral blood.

CDR3 protein: CSVGQDSNQPQHF. The DNA for the CDR3 is TGCAGCGTGGGACAGGATAGCAATCAGCCCCAGCATTTT. This rearrangement joins TRBV29-1 to TRBJ1-5; 8 positions match TRBD1. Germline CDR1 SQVTM, CDR2 ANQGSEA. The CDR3 runs to 13 residues. With 6 bases clipped from V and 0 bases from J, the junction kept 1 base outside the gene matches.